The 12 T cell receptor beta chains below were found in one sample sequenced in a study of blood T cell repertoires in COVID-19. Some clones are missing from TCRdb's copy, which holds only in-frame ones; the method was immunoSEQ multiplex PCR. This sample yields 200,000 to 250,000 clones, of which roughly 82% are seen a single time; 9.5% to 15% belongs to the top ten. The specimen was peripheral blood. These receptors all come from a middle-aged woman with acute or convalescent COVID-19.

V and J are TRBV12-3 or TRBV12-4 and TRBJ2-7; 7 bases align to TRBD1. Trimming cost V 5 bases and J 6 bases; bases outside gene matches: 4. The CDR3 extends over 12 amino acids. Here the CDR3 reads CASSAAGGEQYF. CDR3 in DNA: TGTGCCAGCAGTGCCGCAGGGGGCGAGCAGTACTTC.

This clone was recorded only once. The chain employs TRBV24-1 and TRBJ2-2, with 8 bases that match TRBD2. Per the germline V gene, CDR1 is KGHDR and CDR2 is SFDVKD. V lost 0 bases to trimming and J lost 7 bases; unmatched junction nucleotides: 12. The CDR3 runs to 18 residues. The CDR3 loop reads CATSDLKRGGLRVGELFF. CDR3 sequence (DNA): TGTGCCACCAGTGATTTGAAACGGGGGGGACTAAGGGTCGGGGAGCTGTTTTTT.

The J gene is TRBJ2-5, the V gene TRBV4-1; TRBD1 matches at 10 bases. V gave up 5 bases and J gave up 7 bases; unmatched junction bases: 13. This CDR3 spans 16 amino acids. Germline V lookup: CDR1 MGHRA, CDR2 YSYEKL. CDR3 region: CASSSILGTGDGTQYF. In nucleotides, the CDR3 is TGCGCCAGCAGCTCAATCTTAGGGACAGGGGACGGGACCCAGTACTTC.

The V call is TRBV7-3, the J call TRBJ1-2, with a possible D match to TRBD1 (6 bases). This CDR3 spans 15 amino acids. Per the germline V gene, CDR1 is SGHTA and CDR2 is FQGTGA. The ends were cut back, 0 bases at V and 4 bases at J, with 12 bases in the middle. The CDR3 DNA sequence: TGTGCCAGCAGCTTAACGTCAGGGGTTTCCTATGGCTACACCTTC. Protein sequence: CASSLTSGVSYGYTF.

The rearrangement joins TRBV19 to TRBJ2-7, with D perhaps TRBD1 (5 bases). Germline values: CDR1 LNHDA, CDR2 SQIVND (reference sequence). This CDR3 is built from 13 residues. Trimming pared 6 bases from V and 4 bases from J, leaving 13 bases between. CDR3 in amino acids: CASRNQGAYEQYF. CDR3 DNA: TGTGCCAGTAGGAACCAGGGTGCTTACGAGCAGTACTTC.

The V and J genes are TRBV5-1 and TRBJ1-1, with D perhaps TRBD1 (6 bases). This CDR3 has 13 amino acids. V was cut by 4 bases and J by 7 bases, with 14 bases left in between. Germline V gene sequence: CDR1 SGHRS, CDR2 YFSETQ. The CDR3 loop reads CASSLQGDGEAFF. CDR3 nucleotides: TGCGCCAGCAGCCTACAGGGAGATGGTGAAGCTTTCTTT.

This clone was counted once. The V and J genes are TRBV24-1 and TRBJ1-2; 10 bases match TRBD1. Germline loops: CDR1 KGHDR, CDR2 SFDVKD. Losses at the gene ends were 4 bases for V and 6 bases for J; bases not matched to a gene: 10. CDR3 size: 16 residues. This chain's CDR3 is CATSDPGQGKEHGYTF. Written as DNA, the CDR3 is TGTGCCACCAGTGACCCGGGACAGGGGAAGGAACATGGCTACACCTTC.

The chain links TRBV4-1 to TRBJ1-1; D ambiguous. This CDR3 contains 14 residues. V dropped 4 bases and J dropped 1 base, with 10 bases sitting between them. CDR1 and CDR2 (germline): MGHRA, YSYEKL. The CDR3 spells CASSLFSPNTEAFF. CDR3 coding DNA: TGCGCCAGCAGCCTATTCTCCCCGAACACTGAAGCTTTCTTT.

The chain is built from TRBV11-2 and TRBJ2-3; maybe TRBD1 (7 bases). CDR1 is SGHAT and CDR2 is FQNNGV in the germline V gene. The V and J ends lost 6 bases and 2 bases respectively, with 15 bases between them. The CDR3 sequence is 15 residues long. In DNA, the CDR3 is TGTGCCAGCAGTCTCAGGGGGGTCTCCACAGATACGCAGTATTTT. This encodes CASSLRGVSTDTQYF. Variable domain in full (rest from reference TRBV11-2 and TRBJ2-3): EAGVAQSPRYKIIEKRQSVAFWCNPISGHATLYWYQQILGQGPKLLIQFQNNGVVDDSQLPKDRFSAERLKGVDSTLKIQPAKLEDSAVYLCASSLRGVSTDTQYFGPGTRLTVL.

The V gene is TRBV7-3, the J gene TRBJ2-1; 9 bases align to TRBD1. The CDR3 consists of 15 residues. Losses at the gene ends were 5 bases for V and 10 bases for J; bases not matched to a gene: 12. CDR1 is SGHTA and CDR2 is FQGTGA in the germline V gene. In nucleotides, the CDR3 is TGTGCCAGCAGCCTAGGGGGACAGGGCCACGAGGAGCAGTTCTTC. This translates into CASSLGGQGHEEQFF.

The CDR3 is CASSQESGASNQPQHF. The CDR3 DNA reads TGTGCCAGCAGCCAAGAGTCAGGGGCTAGCAATCAGCCCCAGCATTTT. The chain carries TRBV4-2 and TRBJ1-5, with a weak D call TRBD1 (6 bases). The germline CDR1 and CDR2 sequences are LGHNA and YNFKEQ. CDR3 size: 16 residues. Trimming pared 0 bases from V and 0 bases from J, leaving 9 bases between.

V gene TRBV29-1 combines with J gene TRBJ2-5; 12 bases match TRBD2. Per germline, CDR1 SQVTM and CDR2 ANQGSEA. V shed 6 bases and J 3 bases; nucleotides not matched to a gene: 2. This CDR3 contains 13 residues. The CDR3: CSVRLAGEETQYF. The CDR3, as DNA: TGCAGCGTGCGACTAGCGGGAGAAGAGACCCAGTACTTC.